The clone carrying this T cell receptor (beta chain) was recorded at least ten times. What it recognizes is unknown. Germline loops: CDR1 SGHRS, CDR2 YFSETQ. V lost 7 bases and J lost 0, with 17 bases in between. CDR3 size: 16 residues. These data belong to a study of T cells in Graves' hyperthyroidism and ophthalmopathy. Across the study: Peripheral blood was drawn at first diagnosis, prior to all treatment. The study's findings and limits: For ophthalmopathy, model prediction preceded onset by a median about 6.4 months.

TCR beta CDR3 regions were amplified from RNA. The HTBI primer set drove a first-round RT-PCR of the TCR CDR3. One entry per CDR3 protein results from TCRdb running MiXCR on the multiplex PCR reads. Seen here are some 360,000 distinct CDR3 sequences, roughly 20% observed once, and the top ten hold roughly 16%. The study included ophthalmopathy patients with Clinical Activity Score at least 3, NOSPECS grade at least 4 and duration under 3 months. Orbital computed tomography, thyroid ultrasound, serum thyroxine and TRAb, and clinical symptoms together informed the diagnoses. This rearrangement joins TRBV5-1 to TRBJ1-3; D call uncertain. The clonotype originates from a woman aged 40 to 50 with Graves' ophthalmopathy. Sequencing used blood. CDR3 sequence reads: CASSYMARSSGNTIYF. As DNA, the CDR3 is TGCGCCAGCTCCTACATGGCCAGGTCCTCTGGAAACACCATATATTTT.